A selection of T cell receptor beta chains follows, all from one sample in a study of vaccination effects on CD4 cells after COVID-19. Antigen specificity for these receptors is unknown. Data came from immunoSEQ multiplex PCR; TCRdb stores just in-frame clones and leaves some out. The data show around 30,000 clones, approximately 68% seen once. Source: CD4+ T cells from PBMCs cultured with HCoV-229E spike peptides, taken before COVID-19 vaccination. Every receptor here comes from a human donor who received a COVID-19 vaccine. Each CDR3 is given with its conserved first and last residue. A D gene is named only where the DNA matches it firmly. Clone size is shown for a subset of rows, as once, few, many or a class of expanded clone.

TGTGCCAGCAGCTTCGGCACTAGCTCTGGGGCCAACGTCCTGACTTTC | CASSFGTSSGANVLTF | TRBJ2-6 | . | . | TRBV7-2
TGTGCCAGCAGACGTCTAGCGAGGGGGACAGATACGCAGTATTTT | CASRRLARGTDTQYF | TRBJ2-3 | . | . | TRBV21-1
TGTGCCAGCAGCAGAGCCCGAACAGGAAACTATGGCTACACCTTC | CASSRARTGNYGYTF | TRBJ1-2 | . | . | TRBV21-1
TGTGCCAGCAGCTTACACCGGATACAGGCCTACGAGCAGTACTTC | CASSLHRIQAYEQYF | TRBJ2-7 | . | . | TRBV5-8
TGTGCCAGCTCACCACTGGGGGATAGTGAAGCTTTCTTT | CASSPLGDSEAFF | TRBJ1-1 | few | . | TRBV18
TGTGCCAGCAGTTCCCGGACACCTTACTCTGGAAACACCATATATTTT | CASSSRTPYSGNTIYF | TRBJ1-3 | . | . | TRBV27
TGTGCCAGCAGCTTGTGGGGGAGGGATCAAGAGACCCAGTACTTC | CASSLWGRDQETQYF | TRBJ2-5 | . | TRBD2 | TRBV5-4
TGTGCCAGCAGTGCGAGGGGACACTCCTACAATGAGCAGTTCTTC | CASSARGHSYNEQFF | TRBJ2-1 | . | . | TRBV25-1
TGTGCCAGCAGCTCCCCCGGACAGGGGGCGAGGACTGAAGCTTTCTTT | CASSSPGQGARTEAFF | TRBJ1-1 | . | TRBD1 | TRBV7-8
TGTGCCAGCTCCCAAAGGACAGGGCTCTACAATGAGCAGTTCTTC | CASSQRTGLYNEQFF | TRBJ2-1 | few | TRBD1 | TRBV18
TGTGCCACCAGTGATTCTGGGGGCGAAGAGACCCAGTACTTC | CATSDSGGEETQYF | TRBJ2-5 | . | . | TRBV24-1
TGTGCCAGCACCCCCCGGGCTAGCGAATACAATGAGCAGTTCTTC | CASTPRASEYNEQFF | TRBJ2-1 | once | . | TRBV27
TGCGCCAGCAGGGACAGGGGGCTCAAGCAGTACTTC | CASRDRGLKQYF | TRBJ2-7 | . | TRBD1 | TRBV5-1
TGTGCCAGCAGCCAAGTTACTAACACCGGGGAGCTGTTTTTT | CASSQVTNTGELFF | TRBJ2-2 | . | . | TRBV4-2
TGTGCCAGCAGTGGCCCCGCGCTCAACACTGAAGCTTTCTTT | CASSGPALNTEAFF | TRBJ1-1 | . | . | TRBV2
TGTGCCAGCAGCGTTGATCTAGCGGCCTCCTACGAGCAGTACTTC | CASSVDLAASYEQYF | TRBJ2-7 | . | TRBD2 | TRBV9
TGTGCCAGCAGCTTGTTAGGGGACAGGGGGCTCTGGGGCAATCAGCCCCAGCATTTT | CASSLLGDRGLWGNQPQHF | TRBJ1-5 | few | TRBD1 | TRBV5-6
TGCGCCAGCAGCTTGGCGGCGAGCTCCTACAATGAGCAGTTCTTC | CASSLAASSYNEQFF | TRBJ2-1 | few | . | TRBV5-1
TGTGCCAGCAGCGTAGTAGGGACTAGCGGGGGAGGTAGCACAGATACGCAGTATTTT | CASSVVGTSGGGSTDTQYF | TRBJ2-3 | . | TRBD2 | TRBV9
TGCGCCAGCAGCTTGGCCGGCAACACTGAAGCTTTCTTT | CASSLAGNTEAFF | TRBJ1-1 | few | . | TRBV5-1
TGTGCCAGCAGCCGGGCCCTCCAAGAGACCCAGTACTTC | CASSRALQETQYF | TRBJ2-5 | . | . | TRBV14
TGTGCCAGCAGCTTAGCGCCTAGCGGATCCGAGCAGTACTTC | CASSLAPSGSEQYF | TRBJ2-7 | few | TRBD2 | TRBV7-2
TGCGCCAGCGGCGGACAGCCATACGAGCAGTACTTC | CASGGQPYEQYF | TRBJ2-7 | few | . | TRBV5-1
TGTGCCAGCAACAGGAAGGAGCGGAGGTACACCGGGGAGCTGTTTTTT | CASNRKERRYTGELFF | TRBJ2-2 | once | . | TRBV5-6